This TCR beta chain was profiled in a study of blood T cell repertoires in COVID-19. This CDR3 region has 16 residues. Germline-derived CDR1 and CDR2 are MDHEN and SYDVKM. Deletions cut 4 bases from V and 1 base from J, with 15 bases between. Data came from immunoSEQ multiplex PCR; TCRdb stores just in-frame clones and leaves some out. Of over 40,000 clones in the sample, roughly 90% were seen once. This sequence originates from a human donor in a cohort sampled during active COVID-19. The chain carries TRBV28 and TRBJ2-3, with a tentative D call TRBD1 (5 bases). The sample consisted of peripheral blood. The CDR3 sequence: CASSSPQGRGTDTQYF. CDR3 nucleotide sequence: TGTGCCAGCAGTTCCCCGCAGGGAAGAGGCACAGATACGCAGTATTTT.